The 25 T cell receptor beta chains below come from one sample, sequenced in a study of Ad26.COV2.S vaccination and SARS-CoV-2 variants. The sample's treatment: around 19 received Ad26.COV2.S at low or high dose, single or two shots; 5 received placebo; per-sample allocation not given. Samples came from day 63 after the first vaccine or placebo injection. TCRdb keeps only in-frame clones here, not all; method: immunoSEQ multiplex PCR. In the table there are 500,000 or so clones, about 91% of which are singletons. Sequenced here: peripheral blood, sampled in a trial of Ad26.COV2.S vaccine versus placebo. The receptors were gathered from a person between 18 and 65 years old who received the Ad26.COV2.S COVID-19 vaccine or a placebo.

V gene TRBV7-2 combines with J gene TRBJ1-1; possible D gene TRBD1, 5 bases. Germline V gene sequence: CDR1 SGHTA, CDR2 FQGNSA. The CDR3 consists of 16 residues. The V gene lost 1 base and the J gene lost 2 bases, with 14 bases spanning the gap. Here the CDR3 reads CASSLGLTAPNTEAFF. As DNA, the CDR3 is TGTGCCAGCAGCTTAGGATTGACAGCTCCTAACACTGAAGCTTTCTTT.

Note on this clone: Other nucleotide sequences from this sample produce the same CDR3. For the CDR3, the DNA is TGTGCCAGCAGCGTAGAGGGGGATTCCTACAATGAGCAGTTCTTC. Translation: CASSVEGDSYNEQFF. The chain uses TRBV9 and TRBJ2-1; perhaps TRBD1 as D (6 bases). This CDR3 is built from 15 residues. Germline assignment: CDR1 SGDLS and CDR2 YYNGEE. V lost 0 bases and J 1 base, leaving 8 bases between the germline ends.

This chain joins TRBV7-9 and TRBJ2-1; D is perhaps TRBD1 (6 bases). This CDR3 is 16 amino acids long. CDR1 SEHNR and CDR2 FQNEAQ come from the germline V gene (reference sequence). The V gene lost 3 bases and the J gene lost 0 bases, with 12 bases spanning the gap. CDR3 bases: TGTGCCAGCAGCTTGGGCTGGGGGCCCTCCTACAATGAGCAGTTCTTC. Amino acids: CASSLGWGPSYNEQFF.

The chain has TRBV18 and TRBJ1-2; D is perhaps TRBD1 (6 bases). This CDR3 has 15 residues. Germline CDR1 and CDR2: KGHSH and LQKENI. V was shortened by 6 bases and J by 3 bases, with 17 bases between the two germline ends. In DNA, the CDR3 is TGTGCCAGCTCGCCAGTTGGCAGACAGGACTATGGCTACACCTTC. Residues: CASSPVGRQDYGYTF.

The J gene is TRBJ1-1, the V gene TRBV5-4; D unclear. Trimming removed 2 bases at V and 8 bases at J, with 7 bases between. The CDR3 runs to 11 residues. Germline V gene data show CDR1 as SGHNT and CDR2 as YYREEE (reference sequence). This chain's CDR3 is CASSFGSEAFF. For the CDR3, the DNA is TGTGCCAGCAGCTTCGGTTCAGAAGCTTTCTTT.

J is TRBJ1-1 and V is TRBV5-1; the D is unclear. Germline V gene sequence: CDR1 SGHRS, CDR2 YFSETQ. This CDR3 has 13 residues. V shed 6 bases and J shed 0 bases, with 9 bases lying between them. CDR3 loop: CASMQDLNTEAFF. The DNA for the CDR3 is TGCGCCAGCATGCAGGATCTGAACACTGAAGCTTTCTTT.

The chain uses TRBV30 and TRBJ1-5; D gene unclear. CDR3 size: 13 residues. Trimming shortened V by 2 bases and J by 4 bases, and 9 bases separated the two germline ends. Germline values: CDR1 GTSNPN, CDR2 SVGIG (reference sequence). The CDR3 nucleotides are TGTGCCTGGAGTTTCGGGGTAAATCAGCCCCAGCATTTT. It codes for CAWSFGVNQPQHF.

This chain uses TRBV6-5 with TRBJ1-4; 9 nucleotides agree with TRBD1. Germline CDR1 is MNHEY and CDR2 is SVGAGI. This CDR3 has 14 amino acids. Trimming cost V 6 bases and J 5 bases; bases outside gene matches: 4. The CDR3 DNA sequence: TGTGCCAGCAGGCCGGGACAGGGAAATGAAAAACTGTTTTTT. Translating gives CASRPGQGNEKLFF.

The genes are TRBV18 and TRBJ2-3, with D maybe TRBD1 (6 bases). This CDR3 spans 17 amino acids. In germline, CDR1 is KGHSH, CDR2 LQKENI. V gave up 3 bases and J gave up 6 bases, with 22 bases separating them. Here the CDR3 reads CASSPPSQGLITDTQYF. CDR3 sequence (DNA): TGTGCCAGCTCACCGCCCTCGCAGGGGCTTATCACGGATACGCAGTATTTT.

In its sample, this clone was seen once. V and J are TRBV7-9 and TRBJ2-2; 8 bases align to TRBD2. Germline V CDR1 and CDR2: SEHNR, FQNEAQ (reference sequence). The CDR3 is 16 residues long. Losses at the gene ends were 4 bases for V and 5 bases for J; bases not matched to a gene: 9. The CDR3 sequence: CASSSFSSGPTGELFF. The DNA for the CDR3 is TGTGCCAGCAGCTCGTTCTCTAGCGGGCCGACCGGGGAGCTGTTTTTT.

The chain joins TRBV7-3 to TRBJ2-1, with 8 bases matching TRBD1. J lost 10 bases, V lost 5 bases, and 16 bases had no gene match. This CDR3 is 16 amino acids long. CDR1 is SGHTA and CDR2 is FQGTGA in the germline V gene. The CDR3 DNA reads TGTGCCAGCAGCCCCCCACCCGGGACAGGATTACAGGAGCAGTTCTTC. Encoded protein: CASSPPPGTGLQEQFF.

This chain joins TRBV19 and TRBJ1-5, with TRBD1 matching 8 bases. The CDR3 totals 17 residues. Looked up from germline, CDR1 is LNHDA and CDR2 is SQIVND (reference sequence). The ends lost 1 base at V and 3 bases at J; junction bases unmatched: 8. The CDR3, as DNA: TGTGCCAGTAGTATAGGATCCGGGACAGGATACAATCAGCCCCAGCATTTT. It encodes CASSIGSGTGYNQPQHF.

The rearrangement links TRBV28 to TRBJ2-7; the D is unclear. Germline V gene sequence: CDR1 MDHEN, CDR2 SYDVKM. CDR3 length equals 13 residues. The V gene lost 10 bases and the J gene lost 0 bases, with 13 bases spanning the gap. As DNA, the CDR3 is TGTGCCACGAAAAGAGGATACTCCTACGAGCAGTACTTC. Translating gives CATKRGYSYEQYF.

This clone was seen once. The J gene is TRBJ2-7, the V gene TRBV5-1; D is possibly TRBD2 (6 bases). This CDR3 is 14 amino acids long. The germline V and J ends were trimmed by 2 bases and 4 bases, with 13 bases remaining between them. Germline V gene lookup returns CDR1 SGHRS and CDR2 YFSETQ. DNA of the CDR3: TGCGCCAGCAGCTTTGGAGAGGGGAGGTACGAGCAGTACTTC. This sequence encodes CASSFGEGRYEQYF.

The J gene is TRBJ2-1, the V gene TRBV21-1; the table's D call, TRBD2, has no DNA check behind it. TRBV21-1 constitutes a pseudogene. The CDR3 has 20 residues. CDR3 sequence: CASSKEGLAGGPSSYNEQFF. The CDR3 DNA is TGTGCCAGCAGCAAAGAGGGACTAGCGGGAGGACCAAGCTCCTACAATGAGCAGTTCTTC.

This clone has a single count. The V call is TRBV7-9, the J call TRBJ2-1; possibly TRBD2 for D (5 bases). The V end was cut by 5 bases, the J end by 9 bases, with 14 bases between. This CDR3 has 13 residues. Germline CDR1 reads SEHNR; CDR2 reads FQNEAQ (reference sequence). CDR3: CASSRGPGVEQFF. As DNA, the CDR3 is TGTGCCAGCAGCCGGGGTCCCGGGGTTGAGCAGTTCTTC.

V usage is TRBV7-8 and J usage is TRBJ2-7; 10 positions match TRBD2. The length of the CDR3 is 15 residues. The J segment lost 10 bases and the V segment lost 1 base, leaving 10 bases of the junction unmatched. Germline CDR1 SGHVS, CDR2 FQNEAQ. The CDR3 nucleotides read TGTGCCAGCAGCTTAGAGGGGCTAGCGGGAGCCCCCCAGTACGTC. The encoded protein is CASSLEGLAGAPQYV.

In DNA form, the CDR3 reads TGTGCCAGTAGTACGGTCGGGGGGAGCAGGGGGCTCTTTGGCTACACCTTC. Translating it yields CASSTVGGSRGLFGYTF. This chain joins TRBV19 and TRBJ1-2; 8 bases are shared with TRBD1. V was clipped by 4 bases and J by 7 bases; unmatched bases: 17. From germline, CDR1 is LNHDA and CDR2 SQIVND (reference sequence). There are 17 residues in the CDR3.

The chain is built from TRBV27 and TRBJ2-7; the match to TRBD1 covers 7 bases. The V gene's germline CDR1 is MNHEY and CDR2 SMNVEV (reference sequence). The CDR3 runs 15 residues. V shed 6 bases and J 2 bases; nucleotides not matched to a gene: 10. The CDR3, as DNA: TGTGCCAGCAGGGAATTGACAGGGCTTCCCTACGAGCAGTACTTC. It specifies CASRELTGLPYEQYF.

J is TRBJ1-1 and V is TRBV11-3; TRBD1 might be the D (5 bases). The V end lost 1 base, the J end lost 8 bases, and 17 bases lay between the germline ends. Germline V CDR1 and CDR2: SGHNT, YENEEA. The CDR3 runs 15 residues. CDR3 loop: CASSLAGPRGEEAFF. The CDR3 bases are TGTGCCAGCAGCTTAGCGGGGCCCCGGGGGGAAGAAGCTTTCTTT.

V gene TRBV18 combines with J gene TRBJ2-3; TRBD2 matches 9 bases. The CDR3 sequence is 15 residues long. V lost 1 base and J lost 4; bases outside the gene matches: 3. Germline-derived CDR1 and CDR2 are KGHSH and LQKENI. CDR3: CASSPLAGVSDTQYF. DNA of the CDR3: TGTGCCAGCTCACCACTAGCGGGAGTGTCAGATACGCAGTATTTT.

The rearrangement links TRBV4-1 to TRBJ2-3, with D perhaps matching TRBD2 (5 bases). CDR1 MGHRA and CDR2 YSYEKL come from the germline V gene. The CDR3 sequence is 19 residues long. Trimming removed 4 bases at V and 4 bases at J, with 27 bases between. CDR3 in DNA: TGCGCCAGCAGCCCCACTGGAAGCGGCGCGACACGTAGCGCAGATACGCAGTATTTT. As protein: CASSPTGSGATRSADTQYF.

The genes are TRBV18 and TRBJ1-1, with D maybe TRBD1 (6 bases). Germline V lookup: CDR1 KGHSH, CDR2 LQKENI. The CDR3 consists of 15 residues. V lost 4 bases and J lost 7, with 19 bases in between. In nucleotides, the CDR3 is TGTGCCAGCTCACTTCCCTGGACAGCCCGGAGTGAAGCTTTCTTT. Protein sequence: CASSLPWTARSEAFF.

This clone was observed a single time. This rearrangement joins TRBV20-1 to TRBJ2-3; perhaps TRBD1 as D (5 bases). Germline V lookup: CDR1 DFQATT, CDR2 SNEGSKA (reference sequence). The ends were cut back, 3 bases at V and 3 bases at J, with 13 bases in the middle. The CDR3 is made up of 14 amino acids. CDR3 amino acids: CSASPLPGTDTQYF. The CDR3 nucleotides read TGCAGTGCTAGTCCTTTGCCAGGGACAGATACGCAGTATTTT.

This clone was found once. The genes are TRBV29-1 and TRBJ2-1; 9 bases align to TRBD1. The germline gives CDR1 SQVTM, CDR2 ANQGSEA. Trimming cost V 5 bases and J 10 bases; bases outside gene matches: 6. CDR3 length: 12 residues. For the CDR3, the DNA is TGCAGCGTTCGGGACAGGGTGCCCGAGCAGTTCTTC. Residues: CSVRDRVPEQFF.